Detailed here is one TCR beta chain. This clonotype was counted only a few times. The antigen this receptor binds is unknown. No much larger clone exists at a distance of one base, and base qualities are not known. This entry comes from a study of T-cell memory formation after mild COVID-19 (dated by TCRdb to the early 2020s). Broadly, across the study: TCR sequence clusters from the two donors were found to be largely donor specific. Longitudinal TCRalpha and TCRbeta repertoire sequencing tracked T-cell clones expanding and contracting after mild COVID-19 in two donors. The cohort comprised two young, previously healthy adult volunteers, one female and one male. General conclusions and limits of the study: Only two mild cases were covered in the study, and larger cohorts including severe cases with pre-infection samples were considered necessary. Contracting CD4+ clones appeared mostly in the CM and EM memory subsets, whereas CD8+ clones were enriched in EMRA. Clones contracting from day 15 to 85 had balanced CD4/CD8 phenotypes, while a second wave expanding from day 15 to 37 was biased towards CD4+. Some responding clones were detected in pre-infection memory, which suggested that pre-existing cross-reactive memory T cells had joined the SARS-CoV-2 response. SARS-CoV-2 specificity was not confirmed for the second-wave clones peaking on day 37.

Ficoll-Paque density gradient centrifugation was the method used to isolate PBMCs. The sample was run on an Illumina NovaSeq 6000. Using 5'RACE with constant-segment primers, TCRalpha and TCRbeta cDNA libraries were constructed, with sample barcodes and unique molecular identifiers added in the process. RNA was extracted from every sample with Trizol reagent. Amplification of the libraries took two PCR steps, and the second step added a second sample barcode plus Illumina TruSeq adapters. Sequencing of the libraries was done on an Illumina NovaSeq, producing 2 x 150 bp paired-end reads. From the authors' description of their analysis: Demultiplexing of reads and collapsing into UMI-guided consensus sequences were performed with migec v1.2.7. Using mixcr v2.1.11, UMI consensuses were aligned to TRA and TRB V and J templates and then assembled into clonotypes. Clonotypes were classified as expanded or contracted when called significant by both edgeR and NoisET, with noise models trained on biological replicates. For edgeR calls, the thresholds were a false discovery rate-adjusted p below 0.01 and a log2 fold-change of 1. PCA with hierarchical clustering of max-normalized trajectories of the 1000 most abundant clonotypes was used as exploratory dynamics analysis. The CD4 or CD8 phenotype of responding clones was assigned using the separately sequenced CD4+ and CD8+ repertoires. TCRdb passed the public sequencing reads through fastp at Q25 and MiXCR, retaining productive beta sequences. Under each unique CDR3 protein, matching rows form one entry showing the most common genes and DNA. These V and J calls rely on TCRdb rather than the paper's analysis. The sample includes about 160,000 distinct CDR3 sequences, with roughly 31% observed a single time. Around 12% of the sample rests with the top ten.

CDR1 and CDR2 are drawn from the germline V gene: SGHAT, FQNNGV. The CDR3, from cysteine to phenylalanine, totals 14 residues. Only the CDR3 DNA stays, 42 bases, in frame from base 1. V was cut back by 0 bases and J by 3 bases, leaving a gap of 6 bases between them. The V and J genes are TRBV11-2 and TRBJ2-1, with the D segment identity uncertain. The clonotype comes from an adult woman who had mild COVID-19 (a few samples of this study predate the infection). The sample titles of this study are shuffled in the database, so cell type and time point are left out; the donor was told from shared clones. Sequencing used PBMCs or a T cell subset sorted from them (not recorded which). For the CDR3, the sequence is CASSLETIYNEQFF. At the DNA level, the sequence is TGTGCCAGCAGCTTAGAGACCATCTACAATGAGCAGTTCTTC.